These T cell receptor beta chains were read from a single sample in a study of blood T cells in healthy people across ages. One entry per CDR3 protein results from TCRdb running MiXCR on the 5' RACE reads. The sample carries some 1.5 million distinct CDR3 sequences, roughly 30% recorded once. The source material was blood. The receptors originated from a woman younger than 45 in good health. The CDR3 runs from the conserved cysteine through the conserved F or W. A D gene is named only where the DNA matches it firmly. Expanded clones get a size class; other rows say once, few or many, or leave the size out.

abundance,v_gene,j_gene,d_gene,CDR3nt,CDR3aa
NA,TRBV5-1,TRBJ2-4,NA,TGCGCCACCCGATCTGGGGGGGCCGGGGACATTCAGTACTTC,CATRSGGAGDIQYF
few,TRBV3-1,TRBJ1-6,NA,TGTGCCAGCAGCCAAGTGTCTAATTCACCCCTCCACTTT,CASSQVSNSPLHF
few,TRBV28,TRBJ2-7,TRBD2,TGTGCCAGCAGTTTACTTTTGGTAGCGGGCGCCTACGAGCAGTACTTC,CASSLLLVAGAYEQYF
NA,TRBV28,TRBJ1-2,TRBD1,TGTGCCAGCAGTTTAACAGGGGCCATGAGGTATGGCTACACCTTC,CASSLTGAMRYGYTF
NA,TRBV20-1,TRBJ2-5,NA,TGCAGTGCTAGAGAAGAGGGGATCGGAGAGACCCAGTACTTC,CSAREEGIGETQYF
many,TRBV5-1,TRBJ2-7,NA,TGCGCCAGCAGCTTCCAGGGGACGTACGAGCAGTACTTC,CASSFQGTYEQYF
few,TRBV10-3,TRBJ1-5,NA,TGTGCCATCGCTCAGATTAGCAATCAGCCCCAGCATTTT,CAIAQISNQPQHF
once,TRBV6-1,TRBJ1-4,NA,TGTGTCAGCAGGATGCCAACCGGGACAATCAATGAAAAACTGTTTTTT,CVSRMPTGTINEKLFF
few,TRBV25-1,TRBJ1-4,TRBD1,TGTGCCAGCAGTGAATTGGGGACAGCTGCAACTAATGAAAAACTGTTTTTT,CASSELGTAATNEKLFF
few,TRBV4-1,TRBJ1-1,TRBD1,TGCGCCAGCAGCCAAGATTCTAGAGACAGGGGGGCTTTCTTT,CASSQDSRDRGAFF
many,TRBV5-1,TRBJ2-1,NA,TGTGCCAGCAGCTTGGTGGCGGGGAACAATGAGCAGTTCTTC,CASSLVAGNNEQFF
few,TRBV5-1,TRBJ2-1,TRBD1,TGCGCCAGCAGCTCTGAGACAGGGTTACACAATGAGCAGTTCTTC,CASSSETGLHNEQFF
NA,TRBV29-1,TRBJ2-7,TRBD1,TGCAGCGTTGAAGGAGACAGGGTTTACGAGCAGTACTTC,CSVEGDRVYEQYF
few,TRBV20-1,TRBJ2-7,NA,TGCAGTGCTAGAGGGGGTGGGACATCCCTTTATGAGCAGTACTTC,CSARGGGTSLYEQYF
NA,TRBV2,TRBJ1-2,NA,TGTGCCAGCAGTGAATTACAGGGTGGGTTCCGCTACACCTTC,CASSELQGGFRYTF
few,TRBV3-1,TRBJ2-2,TRBD2,TGTGCCAGCAGCCAACACGGACTAGCGCAGGCCGGGGAGCTGTTTTTT,CASSQHGLAQAGELFF
few,TRBV7-2,TRBJ2-3,NA,TGTGCCAGTCACCGGGACCTCACAGATACGCAGTATTTT,CASHRDLTDTQYF
NA,TRBV13,TRBJ2-5,TRBD2,TGTGCCAGCAGCCCCGAGCGGGGCAGCGGGGAAGGAGAGACCCAGTACTTC,CASSPERGSGEGETQYF
NA,TRBV6-5,TRBJ2-7,TRBD1,TGTGCCAGCAGTTACGGTGGCAGGGGGTCGGCCGAGCAGTACTTC,CASSYGGRGSAEQYF
few,TRBV4-1,TRBJ1-2,TRBD1,TGCGCCAGCAGCCAGGGGGTATTGGACAGGGGTTCTGGCTACACCTTC,CASSQGVLDRGSGYTF
many,TRBV27,TRBJ2-7,NA,TGTGCCAGCAGTTTTGCTACGGGAGAAACCTACGAGCAGTACTTC,CASSFATGETYEQYF
once,TRBV29-1,TRBJ2-7,NA,TGCAGCGTTGAAGGTTGGCAGCCCTACGAGCAGTACTTC,CSVEGWQPYEQYF
NA,TRBV12-3/TRBV12-4,TRBJ2-1,TRBD2,TGTGCCAGCAGTCTACCACTAGCGGGGACCTACAATGAGCAGTTCTTC,CASSLPLAGTYNEQFF
NA,TRBV2,TRBJ1-1,NA,TGTGCCAGCACCGCGGGGGAGAACACTGAAGCTTTCTTT,CASTAGENTEAFF
many,TRBV14,TRBJ1-2,NA,TGTGCCAGCAGCCTCGGGAGAGGTACCTATGGCTACACCTTC,CASSLGRGTYGYTF
NA,TRBV20-1,TRBJ2-3,TRBD2,TGCAGTGCTCCTAGCGGGGGACTCACAGATACGCAGTATTTT,CSAPSGGLTDTQYF
NA,TRBV5-1,TRBJ2-2,NA,TGCGCCAGTCAATGGGGCAGCGGGGAGCTGTTTTTT,CASQWGSGELFF
many,TRBV7-2,TRBJ1-5,NA,TGTGCCAGCAGTCGAGGGGGGGTTCTAGACAATCAGCCCCAGCATTTT,CASSRGGVLDNQPQHF
NA,TRBV12-3/TRBV12-4,TRBJ1-1,TRBD1,TGTGCCAGCAGTGGGGGGGGACAGGGAGACACTGAAGCTTTCTTT,CASSGGGQGDTEAFF
many,TRBV29-1,TRBJ2-1,TRBD2,TGCAGCGTTTCCCTAGCGGAGGGAACTCCATACAATGAGCAGTTCTTC,CSVSLAEGTPYNEQFF
few,TRBV3-1,TRBJ2-7,NA,TGTGCCAGCAGCCAAGATCTCCAGACCTACGAGCAGTACTTC,CASSQDLQTYEQYF
few,TRBV5-1,TRBJ2-7,NA,TGCGCCAGCAGCTTGGTCGCCCTGGCCGAGCAGTACTTC,CASSLVALAEQYF
NA,TRBV7-2,TRBJ1-1,NA,TGTGCCAGCAGCAATCGGGGGGGACCTGAAGCTTTCTTT,CASSNRGGPEAFF
NA,TRBV12-5,TRBJ2-5,NA,TGTGCTAGTGGTTTTTGGGACCAAGAGACCCAGTACTTC,CASGFWDQETQYF
few,TRBV5-1,TRBJ2-4,TRBD2,TGCGCCGGCAGCGGGGGATCTACAGGCCCGGAGAACATTCAGTACTTC,CAGSGGSTGPENIQYF
NA,TRBV12-3/TRBV12-4,TRBJ2-3,NA,TGTGCCAGCAGTTTACTATCAAGGAGGTCAGATGCGCAGTATTTT,CASSLLSRRSDAQYF
few,TRBV5-5,TRBJ2-3,NA,TGTACCAGCGGAAGGGATACGCAGTATTTT,CTSGRDTQYF
NA,TRBV6-5,TRBJ2-6,NA,TGTGCCAGCAGTTCGAGTTGGAGGGGGTTTAGTGGGGCCAACGTCCTGACTTTC,CASSSSWRGFSGANVLTF
NA,TRBV5-1,TRBJ1-1,NA,TGCGCCAGCAGCCCCAGTACAGGGTTGGCCACTGAAGCTTTCTTT,CASSPSTGLATEAFF
few,TRBV11-2,TRBJ2-7,NA,TGTGCCAGCAGCTTTGGGGACACCTACTACGAGCAGTACTTC,CASSFGDTYYEQYF
NA,TRBV7-9,TRBJ1-5,NA,TGTGCCAGCAGCCCAACAGGGTCCCCATGGGCCCAGCATTTT,CASSPTGSPWAQHF